The present TCR beta chain was sequenced within a study of control samples from healthy donors and cancer patients. Trimming removed 2 bases at V and 3 bases at J, with 10 bases between. The germline gives CDR1 SGHVS, CDR2 FQNEAQ. This CDR3 has 14 amino acids. This table comes from immunoSEQ multiplex PCR, and its TCRdb copy is limited to in-frame clones, with some not included. In the table there are under 140,000 clones, over 75% of which are singletons. This receptor was identified in an older woman with lung cancer. The rearrangement uses TRBV7-8 and TRBJ1-2; D gene unclear. Input material: PBMCs. The CDR3 bases are TGTGCCAGCAGCTTAAGTTGGGTGCACTATGGCTACACCTTC. It is translated as CASSLSWVHYGYTF. Filled out from reference TRBV7-8 and TRBJ1-2, the complete variable domain reads GAGVSQSPRYKVAKRGQDVALRCDPISGHVSLFWYQQALGQGPEFLTYFQNEAQLDKSGLPSDRFFAERPEGSVSTLKIQRTQQEDSAVYLCASSLSWVHYGYTFGSGTRLTVV.